The entry below gives a single T cell receptor beta chain sequence along with its context. Its target is not known. TCRdb derives one entry per CDR3 protein from the 5' RACE reads, leaving out DNA. This table holds 300,000 to 500,000 distinct CDR3 sequences. The data were obtained in a study of T cells expressing NK-cell markers. Looking at the study overall: The authors sequenced eight donors, of whom seven were HCMV-seropositive and one was seronegative.

Study results and limitations: Dominant NKG2C+ clonotypes in a handful of donors made up roughly 1.0-7.5% of CD8+ T cells.

The CDR3 consists of 17 residues. The germline V gene has CDR1 KGHDR and CDR2 SFDVKD. Material for sequencing was blood T cells: a sorted CD56 or NKG2C T cell subset, CD4+ or CD8+ T cells, or bulk PBMC T cells (not recorded which). This sequence joins TRBV24-1 and TRBJ2-6; TCRdb returns TRBD2, unconfirmable since there is no DNA. This receptor was identified in a woman in her forties or fifties in good health. The CDR3 loop reads CATSDLGGSSGANVLTF.